This T cell receptor beta chain was recovered during a study of cytomegalovirus exposure and HLA in healthy donors. With respect to this clone: Its antigen is not known.

The germline gives CDR1 ENHRY, CDR2 SYGVKD. The CDR3 totals 14 residues. PCR employed 60 Vbeta and 13 Jbeta primers. Per the study methods: The authors later counted around 80 million unique TCR beta chains, around 9.9 million of them shared. Profiling relied on immunoSEQ multiplex PCR, and the TCRdb table lists in-frame clones only, not all of them. The D gene and trimming were derived from the DNA, and the V and J assignments and clone size from that table. The table includes fewer than 250,000 clones, approximately 79% detected once. General study results and limits: Researchers reported in a later analysis that a missense DCLRE1C variant was tied to TCR beta V- and J-gene trimming. Association of 16,951 TCR beta sequences with HLA alleles was found at 0.05 false discovery rate in a later analysis. Accurate prediction of most subjects' HLA-A and HLA-B alleles from TCR beta sequences was reported.

Sequenced: PBMCs. This receptor was obtained from a male donor in good health and CMV-seronegative. The J gene is TRBJ2-5, the V gene TRBV10-3; no definite D call. The J call is uncertain, as TRBJ2-7 better fits the DNA end. The CDR3 DNA sequence: TGTGCCATCAGTGATCCACCGAGCTCCTACGAGCAGTACTTC. This translates into CAISDPPSSYEQYF.